This T cell receptor (beta chain) was sequenced during a study of T cell repertoires in cytomegalovirus infection. This clonotype was counted between two and nine times. Its antigen is unidentified. Points from the study as a whole: CMV-specific TCR beta clonotypes restricted by HLA-C dominated the ex vivo response. People with CMV and the relevant HLA were identified by cumulative public TCR beta family frequency.

V was cut by 3 bases and J by 8 bases, with 17 bases left in between. Germline CDR1 and CDR2: ENHRY and SYGVKD. The CDR3 runs 15 residues. MiXCR was run by TCRdb on the reads, yielding one entry per CDR3 protein. The sample includes about 890,000 distinct CDR3 sequences, approximately 32% of them seen just once. The TCR comes from a human donor in good health (CMV status not recorded). Some clones in this sample may be carry-over from other donors' samples. The sequences come from cultured CD8+ T cells from PBMCs, collected from culture after CMV antigen stimulation. This chain links TRBV10-3 with TRBJ2-1; D possibly matches TRBD1 or TRBD2 (6 bases each). In nucleotides, the CDR3 is TGTGCCATCAGTGAAAGGGCTGCCGGGGGCGATGAGCAGTTCTTC. Its protein product is CAISERAAGGDEQFF.